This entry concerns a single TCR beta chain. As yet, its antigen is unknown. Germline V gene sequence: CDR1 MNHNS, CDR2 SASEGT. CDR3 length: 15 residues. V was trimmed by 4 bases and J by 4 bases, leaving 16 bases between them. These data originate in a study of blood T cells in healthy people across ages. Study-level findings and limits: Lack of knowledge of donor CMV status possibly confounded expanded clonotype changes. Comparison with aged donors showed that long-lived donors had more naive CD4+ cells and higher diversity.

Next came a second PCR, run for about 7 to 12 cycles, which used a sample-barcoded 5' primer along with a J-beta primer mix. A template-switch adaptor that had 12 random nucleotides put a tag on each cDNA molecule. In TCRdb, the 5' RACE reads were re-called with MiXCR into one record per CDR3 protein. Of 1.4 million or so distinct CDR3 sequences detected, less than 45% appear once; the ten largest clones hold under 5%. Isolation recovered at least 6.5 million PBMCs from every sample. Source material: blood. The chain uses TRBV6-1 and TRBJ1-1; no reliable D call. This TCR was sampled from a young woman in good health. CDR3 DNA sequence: TGTGCCAGCAGTGGACCCGGGGTCTGGGCCACTGAAGCTTTCTTT. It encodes CASSGPGVWATEAFF.